This T cell receptor beta chain was captured by sequencing in a study of blood T cell repertoires in COVID-19. This clone was picked up a small number of times. This CDR3 is 13 amino acids long. The germline V gene encodes CDR1 MNHNS and CDR2 SASEGT. Trimming shortened V by 3 bases and J by 4 bases, and 9 bases separated the two germline ends. Sequencing was performed with immunoSEQ multiplex PCR; in TCRdb, only in-frame clones are kept and a portion is missing. The sample yields some 190,000 clones, roughly 84% seen once. Sample: PBMCs or T cells enriched from blood (not recorded which). V usage is TRBV6-1 and J usage is TRBJ1-1, with D tentatively TRBD1 (6 bases). This TCR came from a woman aged 30 to 39 who had been exposed to COVID-19. Here the CDR3 DNA reads TGTGCCAGCAGTGAGGGGGCGGTCACTGAAGCTTTCTTT. Amino acid sequence: CASSEGAVTEAFF.